Below, 28 T cell receptor beta chains from the same sample are listed, as sequenced in a study of shared clonotypes between healthy human individuals. Assay used: immunoSEQ multiplex PCR; TCRdb lists only in-frame clones, some missing. Found here are about 710,000 clones, about two thirds of them singletons; the top ten hold approximately 2%. Sequencing input: memory CD4+ T cells sorted from blood. Described subset: CD45RA-negative fraction. The receptors were gathered from a woman in her thirties in good health.

This chain joins TRBV6-5 and TRBJ2-7; D ambiguous. The CDR3 extends over 16 amino acids. CDR1 MNHEY and CDR2 SVGAGI come from the germline V gene. Trimming took 0 bases from V and 2 from J, leaving 14 bases between them. The CDR3 protein is CASSYSIPDSPYEQYF. The DNA for the CDR3 is TGTGCCAGCAGTTACTCGATTCCAGATTCCCCCTACGAGCAGTACTTC.

V usage is TRBV28 and J usage is TRBJ2-1; no clear D gene. Germline V gene lookup returns CDR1 MDHEN and CDR2 SYDVKM. The CDR3 extends over 13 amino acids. The V and J ends lost 5 bases and 4 bases respectively, with 9 bases between them. The chain's CDR3 is CASSLNSYNEQFF. The CDR3 coding sequence is TGTGCCAGCAGTCTAAACTCTTACAATGAGCAGTTCTTC. The full variable domain, in which reference TRBV28 and TRBJ2-1 provide the parts outside the CDR3, is DVKVTQSSRYLVKRTGEKVFLECVQDMDHENMFWYRQDPGLGLRLIYFSYDVKMKEKGDIPEGYSVSREKKERFSLILESASTNQTSMYLCASSLNSYNEQFFGPGTRLTVL.

This clone was observed many times. J is TRBJ2-7 and V is TRBV10-3, with D perhaps matching TRBD2 (6 bases). Germline V gives CDR1 ENHRY, CDR2 SYGVKD. Trimming removed 4 bases at V and 0 bases at J, with 16 bases between. The CDR3 contains 16 residues. The CDR3 is CAISAGLKTSSYEQYF. In DNA form, the CDR3 reads TGTGCCATCAGTGCGGGACTCAAAACCAGCTCCTACGAGCAGTACTTC.

Details on this clone: This may stem from a read error, because a much larger clone lies one nucleotide away. The chain combines TRBV7-2 with TRBJ2-5; 10 nucleotides match TRBD1. The CDR3 contains 15 residues. V was pared by 1 base and J by 2 bases, with 1 base of the junction left unmatched. The germline V gene has CDR1 SGHTA and CDR2 FQGNSA. For the CDR3, the DNA is TGTGCCAGCAGCTTAGGGACAGGGGGACAAGAGACCCAGTACTTC. It codes for CASSLGTGGQETQYF.

This clone was detected many times. CDR3 in DNA: TGTGCCAGCAGGGGAGGGAGTTCGGAGACCCAGTACTTC. As protein: CASRGGSSETQYF. J is TRBJ2-5 and V is TRBV28, with 7 bases identical to TRBD2. Germline lookup yields CDR1 MDHEN and CDR2 SYDVKM. The CDR3 is 13 residues long. Unmatched junction bases numbered 6, after V lost 6 bases and J lost 5 bases. Looking up the rest from reference TRBV28 and TRBJ2-5 gives the full variable domain: DVKVTQSSRYLVKRTGEKVFLECVQDMDHENMFWYRQDPGLGLRLIYFSYDVKMKEKGDIPEGYSVSREKKERFSLILESASTNQTSMYLCASRGGSSETQYFGPGTRLLVL.

This chain links TRBV19 with TRBJ1-5; 7 bases are shared with TRBD1. The germline V gene has CDR1 LNHDA and CDR2 SQIVND (reference sequence). The CDR3 has 15 amino acids. The V gene end was trimmed by 3 bases and the J gene end by 7 bases; junction bases not matched to a gene: 9. In nucleotides, the CDR3 is TGTGCCAGTAGTATCAGGACAGGCCGCGGGCAGCCCCAGCATTTT. Residues: CASSIRTGRGQPQHF.

The V gene is TRBV4-1, the J gene TRBJ2-1; D not resolved. In germline, CDR1 is MGHRA, CDR2 YSYEKL. This CDR3 contains 15 residues. Trimming pared 1 base from V and 4 bases from J, leaving 11 bases between. In DNA form, the CDR3 reads TGCGCCAGCAGCCAAGCCCCGGTCCTTTACAATGAGCAGTTCTTC. Protein sequence: CASSQAPVLYNEQFF.

On this clone: A read error is likely here: a far larger clone is one base away. The CDR3 DNA sequence: TGTGCCAGCAGGCCGACAGGGGACTATGGCTACACCTTC. Its translation is CASRPTGDYGYTF. V usage is TRBV2 and J usage is TRBJ1-2; 8 bases are a match to TRBD1. V lost 6 bases, J lost 3 bases, and 3 bases stayed unmatched. The CDR3 sequence is 13 residues long. From germline, CDR1 is SNHLY and CDR2 FYNNEI.

The rearrangement joins TRBV27 to TRBJ1-5, with a possible D match to TRBD1 (6 bases). CDR1 and CDR2 (germline): MNHEY, SMNVEV (reference sequence). Deletions cut 5 bases from V and 3 bases from J, with 8 bases between. This CDR3 region has 13 residues. The CDR3 DNA sequence: TGTGCCAGCAGTGGACAGTACAATCAGCCCCAGCATTTT. It yields the protein CASSGQYNQPQHF.

The chain employs TRBV12-1 and TRBJ2-7; the DNA was not compared with TRBD1, the D call given in the table. TRBV12-1 constitutes a pseudogene. CDR3 size: 15 residues. The CDR3 DNA reads TGTGCCAGCAGCTTTGAAGTCGACAGTAAAGACGAGCAGTACTTC. Translation: CASSFEVDSKDEQYF.

The chain links TRBV28 to TRBJ2-7, with TRBD1 matching 10 bases. This CDR3 has 13 amino acids. V lost 5 bases and J lost 9; bases outside the gene matches: 7. Germline values: CDR1 MDHEN, CDR2 SYDVKM. The CDR3 bases are TGTGCCAGCAGTCCCCAAGGGACAGGGGCGCAGTACTTC. This codes for CASSPQGTGAQYF.

The chain employs TRBV9 and TRBJ1-2; 7 positions match TRBD1. The length of the CDR3 is 15 residues. The junction had 7 bases not matched to a gene; V was cut back by 4 bases and J by 1 base. Per the germline V gene, CDR1 is SGDLS and CDR2 is YYNGEE. The chain's CDR3 is CASSLRRDSNYGYTF. Here the CDR3 DNA reads TGTGCCAGCAGCTTACGCCGGGACAGTAACTATGGCTACACCTTC.

This clone was seen more than once but under ten times. The V call is TRBV5-1, the J call TRBJ2-5; maybe TRBD2 (6 bases). Trimming left V 0 bases short and J 1 base short, with 10 bases between. This CDR3 is 15 amino acids long. Per germline, CDR1 SGHRS and CDR2 YFSETQ. The CDR3 bases are TGCGCCAGCAGCTTGGGGACTATACTCCAAGAGACCCAGTACTTC. Translation: CASSLGTILQETQYF.

The J gene is TRBJ2-5, the V gene TRBV10-3; D not resolved. Trimming took 3 bases from V and 6 from J, leaving 5 bases between them. Germline CDR1 and CDR2: ENHRY and SYGVKD. The CDR3 consists of 11 residues. The CDR3 bases are TGTGCCATCAGTGACTTGAAGACCCAGTACTTC. It codes for CAISDLKTQYF.

The genes are TRBV19 and TRBJ2-7; D ambiguous. CDR3 length: 17 amino acids. Trimming removed 5 bases at V and 2 bases at J, with 22 bases between. CDR1 LNHDA and CDR2 SQIVND come from the germline V gene (reference sequence). CDR3 sequence reads: CASSAYSDGYEAYEQYF. In nucleotides, the CDR3 is TGTGCCAGTAGTGCATACTCGGACGGTTACGAAGCCTACGAGCAGTACTTC. Full variable domain (rest looked up from reference TRBV19 and TRBJ2-7): DGGITQSPKYLFRKEGQNVTLSCEQNLNHDAMYWYRQDPGQGLRLIYYSQIVNDFQKGDIAEGYSVSREKKESFPLTVTSAQKNPTAFYLCASSAYSDGYEAYEQYFGPGTRLTVT.

The V call is TRBV27, the J call TRBJ2-2; 10 bases align to TRBD1. The V gene end was trimmed by 6 bases and the J gene end by 4 bases; junction bases not matched to a gene: 8. The CDR3 covers 16 residues. Germline CDR1 and CDR2: MNHEY and SMNVEV (reference sequence). Here the CDR3 DNA reads TGTGCCAGCAGGAAAGGGACAGGGGCGCCCACCGGGGAGCTGTTTTTT. The encoded protein is CASRKGTGAPTGELFF.

This chain links TRBV5-5 with TRBJ2-7, with 11 bases fitting TRBD2. The CDR3 is 15 residues long. Germline CDR1 is SGHKS and CDR2 is YYEKEE (reference sequence). With 0 bases clipped from V and 4 bases from J, the junction kept 3 bases outside the gene matches. CDR3 DNA sequence: TGTGCCAGCAGCTTGGCTAGCGGGAGGCATTACGAGCAGTACTTC. Translation: CASSLASGRHYEQYF.

About this clone itself: The same CDR3 is also encoded by other DNA sequences in this sample. This chain connects TRBV6-1 to TRBJ1-5, with D hard to call. The ends were cut back, 1 base at V and 5 bases at J, with 6 bases in the middle. The CDR3 length is 13 residues. Per germline, CDR1 MNHNS and CDR2 SASEGT. In DNA, the CDR3 is TGTGCCAGCAGTGAAGTTAGGGATCAGCCCCAGCATTTT. It yields the protein CASSEVRDQPQHF.

The J gene is TRBJ1-2, the V gene TRBV15, with a weak D call TRBD1 (5 bases). The CDR3 has 14 residues. Deletions cut 0 bases from V and 7 bases from J, with 12 bases between. Germline lookup yields CDR1 LNHNV and CDR2 YYDKDF (reference sequence). In DNA form, the CDR3 reads TGTGCCACCAGCAGAGACAGGGACCTATCTGGCTACACCTTC. This translates into CATSRDRDLSGYTF.

The genes are TRBV18 and TRBJ1-1, with D maybe TRBD1 (5 bases). The V end lost 8 bases, the J end lost 5 bases, and 18 bases lay between the germline ends. From germline, CDR1 is KGHSH and CDR2 LQKENI. The CDR3 loop spans 14 amino acids. The DNA for the CDR3 is TGTGCCAGCAGACCCGGCCAGGGCGGGACTGAAGCTTTCTTT. It is translated as CASRPGQGGTEAFF.

The chain has TRBV7-2 and TRBJ2-7; no reliable D call. This CDR3 spans 13 amino acids. Germline V gene lookup returns CDR1 SGHTA and CDR2 FQGNSA. V dropped 4 bases and J dropped 6 bases, with 13 bases sitting between them. This CDR3 reads CASSSYLTPEQYF. As DNA, the CDR3 is TGTGCCAGCAGCTCCTATTTAACTCCCGAGCAGTACTTC.

As regards this clone: Other DNA sequences in the sample encode the same CDR3. The rearrangement links TRBV5-6 to TRBJ1-3, with D possibly TRBD1 on 5 matching bases. Trimming stripped 4 bases from V and 4 bases from J, with 12 bases between. Germline CDR1 SGHDT, CDR2 YYEEEE. The CDR3 has 14 amino acids. The CDR3 region has the DNA TGTGCCAGCAGCCTCGAGGGGCCGGGAAACACCATATATTTT. It is translated as CASSLEGPGNTIYF.

J is TRBJ2-1 and V is TRBV5-8; D could derive from TRBD1 or TRBD2 (5 bases each). Trimming took 9 bases from V and 2 from J, leaving 12 bases between them. The germline V gene has CDR1 SGHTS and CDR2 YDEGEE. The CDR3 spans 13 residues. The CDR3 sequence: CATPGRTYNEQFF. CDR3 nucleotides: TGTGCCACCCCGGGACGCACCTACAATGAGCAGTTCTTC.

The CDR3 loop reads CASTRTERVEQYF. CDR3 coding DNA: TGTGCCAGCACCCGGACGGAAAGGGTCGAGCAGTACTTC. The chain employs TRBV2 and TRBJ2-7; D is unclear. Trimming cost V 7 bases and J 6 bases, with 16 bases left between them. The germline gives CDR1 SNHLY, CDR2 FYNNEI. This CDR3 contains 13 residues.

This clone occurred once. The CDR3 DNA is TGTGCCAGCAGGGTGACAGGACGGACTAGCGGGGCGAACACCGGGGAGCTGTTTTTT. Translation gives CASRVTGRTSGANTGELFF. The genes are TRBV27 and TRBJ2-2; 12 bases are a match to TRBD2. This CDR3 region has 19 residues. V was clipped by 6 bases and J by 0 bases; unmatched bases: 11. Germline V gene lookup returns CDR1 MNHEY and CDR2 SMNVEV (reference sequence).

This rearrangement joins TRBV11-2 to TRBJ2-7, with TRBD1 as a possible D gene (6 bases). CDR3 length: 16 amino acids. Germline CDR1 SGHAT, CDR2 FQNNGV. The germline V and J ends were trimmed by 1 base and 9 bases, with 22 bases remaining between them. The CDR3 DNA reads TGTGCCAGCAGCTTAGGTTTTCAGGGGAAGAGTTTCGGGCAGTACTTC. It specifies CASSLGFQGKSFGQYF. Filled out from reference TRBV11-2 and TRBJ2-7, the complete variable domain reads EAGVAQSPRYKIIEKRQSVAFWCNPISGHATLYWYQQILGQGPKLLIQFQNNGVVDDSQLPKDRFSAERLKGVDSTLKIQPAKLEDSAVYLCASSLGFQGKSFGQYFGPGTRLTVT.

This clone was observed a few times. The CDR3 coding sequence is TGTGCCTGGGGTAGGACTAGCGGGAGCAAAAACATTCAGTACTTC. It codes for CAWGRTSGSKNIQYF. This rearrangement joins TRBV30 to TRBJ2-4, with 13 nucleotides matching TRBD2. This CDR3 comprises 15 residues. Per the germline V gene, CDR1 is GTSNPN and CDR2 is SVGIG (reference sequence). Trimming removed 5 bases from V and 3 bases from J; junction bases left unmatched: 4.

The chain couples TRBV6-1 to TRBJ1-3; 9 bases are shared with TRBD1. Trimming removed 2 bases from V and 2 bases from J; junction bases left unmatched: 7. The CDR3 is 17 amino acids. Germline V gene lookup returns CDR1 MNHNS and CDR2 SASEGT. This CDR3 reads CASSELGQGTPGNTIYF. The CDR3 coding sequence is TGTGCCAGCAGTGAACTTGGACAGGGGACCCCTGGAAACACCATATATTTT.